This is a list of T cell receptor beta chains from one sample in a study of blood T cell repertoires in COVID-19. Sequencing used immunoSEQ multiplex PCR; TCRdb keeps in-frame clones, though not all of them. The table has about 120,000 clones, approximately 81% seen once. The source material was peripheral blood. These receptors all stem from a man aged 55 to 70 with acute or convalescent COVID-19. Each CDR3 is given without its conserved first and last residue. Size tells how often a clone was seen (once, few, many) or the class of an expanded clone, and some rows leave it out.

clone_size cdr3_length j_call v_call cdr3_aa
NA 12 TRBJ1-4 TRBV4-1 ASSQDPGVEKLF
NA 13 TRBJ2-3 TRBV9 ASSVEEINTDTQY
NA 12 TRBJ2-3 TRBV7-9 ASSLSARDNTQY
NA 13 TRBJ2-3 TRBV29-1 SVSALVSSTDTQY
NA 13 TRBJ2-3 TRBV18 ASSPGGAHTDTQY
NA 14 TRBJ2-7 TRBV5-1 ASSFEAGGPMYEQY
NA 16 TRBJ2-3 TRBV2 ASSDGTSGRAGVDTQY
NA 13 TRBJ1-5 TRBV28 ASSIQGQGNQPQH
NA 13 TRBJ2-5 TRBV15 ATSRGPGAQETQY
once 13 TRBJ2-7 TRBV7-2 ASSLDSGLTYEQY
NA 12 TRBJ1-2 TRBV5-6 ASSPDREVYGYT
NA 10 TRBJ2-2 TRBV6-5 ASSPRGGELF
NA 13 TRBJ2-2 TRBV11-3 ASSFTGGNTGELF
NA 14 TRBJ2-7 TRBV6-2/TRBV6-3 ASSFLTSGAASEQY
NA 16 TRBJ2-1 TRBV7-9 ASSLGLAGLATNNEQF
NA 12 TRBJ2-7 TRBV7-2 ASSQGQPPYEQY
NA 11 TRBJ2-5 TRBV14 ASSPGGAETQY
NA 12 TRBJ1-2 TRBV5-1 ASRLGQPSYGYT
NA 11 TRBJ2-7 TRBV4-2 ASSQEMSHEQY
once 18 TRBJ2-3 TRBV5-1 ASSFTPGTGVASVTDTQY
NA 12 TRBJ2-5 TRBV5-1 ASSAGSGQETQY
NA 12 TRBJ2-1 TRBV28 ASKEAGDSGEQF
NA 12 TRBJ2-7 TRBV27 ASSPGRGSYEQY
NA 12 TRBJ2-5 TRBV19 ASSIGGLQETQY
NA 13 TRBJ2-1 TRBV9 ASSVAGATYNEQF
NA 15 TRBJ2-1 TRBV28 ASSVYREITAYNEQF
NA 14 TRBJ2-5 TRBV19 ASSMSASGPGKTQY
NA 11 TRBJ1-2 TRBV18 ASSPGGQGGYT
NA 12 TRBJ2-1 TRBV4-1 ASSPVGRVNEQF
NA 10 TRBJ2-7 TRBV11-2 ASSSDRVEQY
NA 13 TRBJ2-3 TRBV9 ASSVGGTNTDTQY
NA 9 TRBJ2-7 TRBV20-1 SANRDYEQY
NA 13 TRBJ2-5 TRBV3-1/TRBV3-2 ASSPALRGPETQY
NA 11 TRBJ2-3 TRBV2 ASHRDSTDTQY
NA 13 TRBJ2-5 TRBV25-1 ASSVPRTGRETQY
NA 12 TRBJ1-2 TRBV7-2 ASSSDRADYGYT
NA 11 TRBJ1-2 TRBV7-2 ASSSGQDYGYT
NA 12 TRBJ2-7 TRBV5-1 ASSPTGGNYEQY
NA 12 TRBJ2-7 TRBV4-3 ASSRQTGSYEQY
NA 13 TRBJ2-3 TRBV6-2/TRBV6-3 ASSYGTGGTDTQY
once 13 TRBJ2-3 TRBV9 ASSVAGGYTDTQY
NA 13 TRBJ1-6 TRBV18 ASSPGAGVDSPLH
NA 11 TRBJ1-5 TRBV19 ASSIDSYQPQH
NA 12 TRBJ2-1 TRBV6-4 ASSERPGGNEQF
once 13 TRBJ2-7 TRBV6-5 ASSYSTGRLYEQY
NA 13 TRBJ2-1 TRBV6-2/TRBV6-3 ASSTTPSSYNEQF